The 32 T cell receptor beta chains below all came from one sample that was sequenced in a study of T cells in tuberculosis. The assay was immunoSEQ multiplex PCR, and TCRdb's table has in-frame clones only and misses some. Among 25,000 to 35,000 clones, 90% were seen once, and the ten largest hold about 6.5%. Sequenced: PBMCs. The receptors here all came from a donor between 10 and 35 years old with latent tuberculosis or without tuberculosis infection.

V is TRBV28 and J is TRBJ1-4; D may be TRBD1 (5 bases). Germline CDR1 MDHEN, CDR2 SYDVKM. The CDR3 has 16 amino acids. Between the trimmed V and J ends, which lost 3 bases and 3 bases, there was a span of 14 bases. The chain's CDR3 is CASSFRGGSANEKLFF. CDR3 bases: TGTGCCAGCAGTTTCCGGGGGGGGTCGGCTAATGAAAAACTGTTTTTT.

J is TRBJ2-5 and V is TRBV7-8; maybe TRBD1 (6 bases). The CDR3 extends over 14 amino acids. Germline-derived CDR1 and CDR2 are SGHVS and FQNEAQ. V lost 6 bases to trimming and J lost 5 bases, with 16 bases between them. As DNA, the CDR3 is TGTGCCAGCAGTAGCCAGGGGCTGGGCGAGACCCAGTACTTC. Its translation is CASSSQGLGETQYF.

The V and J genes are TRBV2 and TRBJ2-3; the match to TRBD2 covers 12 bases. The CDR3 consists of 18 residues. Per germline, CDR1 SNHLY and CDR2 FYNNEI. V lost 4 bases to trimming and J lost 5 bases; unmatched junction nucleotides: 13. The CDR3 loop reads CASSGSKTSGGWVDTQYF. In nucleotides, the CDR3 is TGTGCCAGCAGTGGTTCCAAGACTAGCGGGGGATGGGTAGATACGCAGTATTTT.

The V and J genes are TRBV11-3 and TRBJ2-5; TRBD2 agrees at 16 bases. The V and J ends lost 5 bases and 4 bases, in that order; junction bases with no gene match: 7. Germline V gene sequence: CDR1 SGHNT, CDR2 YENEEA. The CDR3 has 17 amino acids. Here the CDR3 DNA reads TGTGCCAGCAGCCCCCCCGGGACTAGCGGGGGGGCAGAGACCCAGTACTTC. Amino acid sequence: CASSPPGTSGGAETQYF. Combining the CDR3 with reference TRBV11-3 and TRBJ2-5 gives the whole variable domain EAGVVQSPRYKIIEKKQPVAFWCNPISGHNTLYWYLQNLGQGPELLIRYENEEAVDDSQLPKDRFSAERLKGVDSTLKIQPAELGDSAVYLCASSPPGTSGGAETQYFGPGTRLLVL.

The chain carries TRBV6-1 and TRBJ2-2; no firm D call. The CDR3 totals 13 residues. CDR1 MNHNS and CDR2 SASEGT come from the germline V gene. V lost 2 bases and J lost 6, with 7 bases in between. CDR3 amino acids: CASSEQIPGELFF. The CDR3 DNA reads TGTGCCAGCAGTGAACAGATCCCCGGGGAGCTGTTTTTT.

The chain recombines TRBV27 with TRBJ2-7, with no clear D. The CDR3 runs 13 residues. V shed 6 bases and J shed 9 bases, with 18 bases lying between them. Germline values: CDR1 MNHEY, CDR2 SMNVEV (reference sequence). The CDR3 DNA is TGTGCCAGCAGCTTGGTTTTTACTATGGGGCAGTACTTC. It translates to CASSLVFTMGQYF.

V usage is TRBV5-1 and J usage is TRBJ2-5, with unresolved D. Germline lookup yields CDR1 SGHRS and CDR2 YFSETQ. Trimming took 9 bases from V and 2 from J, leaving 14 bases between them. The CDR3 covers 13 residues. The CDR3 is CATRPYGQETQYF. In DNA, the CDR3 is TGCGCCACCCGCCCCTACGGTCAAGAGACCCAGTACTTC.

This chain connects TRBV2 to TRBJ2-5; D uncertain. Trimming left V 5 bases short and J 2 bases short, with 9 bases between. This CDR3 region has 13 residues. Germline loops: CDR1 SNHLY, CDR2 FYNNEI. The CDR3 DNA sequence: TGTGCCAGCAGTTTTCTAGAACAAGAGACCCAGTACTTC. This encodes CASSFLEQETQYF.

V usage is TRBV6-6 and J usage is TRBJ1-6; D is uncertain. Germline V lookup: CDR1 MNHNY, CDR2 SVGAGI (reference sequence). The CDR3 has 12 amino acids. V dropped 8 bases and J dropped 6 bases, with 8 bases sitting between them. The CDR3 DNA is TGTGCCAGCGCCCGGGGTAATTCACCCCTCCACTTT. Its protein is CASARGNSPLHF.

The CDR3: CASRTGQGGYNEQFF. Here the CDR3 DNA reads TGTGCCAGCAGGACGGGACAGGGGGGCTACAATGAGCAGTTCTTC. The chain has TRBV6-1 and TRBJ2-1, with 11 bases fitting TRBD1. V shed 6 bases, J shed 3 bases, and the junction held 4 bases outside the gene matches. The CDR3 is 15 amino acids. Germline CDR1 MNHNS, CDR2 SASEGT.

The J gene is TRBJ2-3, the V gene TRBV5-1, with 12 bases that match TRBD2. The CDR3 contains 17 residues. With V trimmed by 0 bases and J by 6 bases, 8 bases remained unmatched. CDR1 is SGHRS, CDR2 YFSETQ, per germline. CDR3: CASSLAVASGGADTQYF. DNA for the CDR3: TGCGCCAGCAGCTTGGCCGTCGCTAGCGGGGGGGCTGATACGCAGTATTTT.

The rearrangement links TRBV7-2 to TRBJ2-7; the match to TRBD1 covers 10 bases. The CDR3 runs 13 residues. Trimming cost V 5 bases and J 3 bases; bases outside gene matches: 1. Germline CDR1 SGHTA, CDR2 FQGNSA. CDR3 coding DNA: TGTGCCAGCAGCCGGACAGGGGGCTACGAGCAGTACTTC. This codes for CASSRTGGYEQYF.

The CDR3 bases are TGTGCCAGCAGTGATCCGGGGTCCTACAATGAGCAGTTCTTC. As protein: CASSDPGSYNEQFF. V usage is TRBV2 and J usage is TRBJ2-1; TRBD2 is a possible D gene (5 bases). CDR1 is SNHLY, CDR2 FYNNEI, per germline. Deletions cut 3 bases from V and 1 base from J, with 7 bases between. The CDR3 sequence is 14 residues long.

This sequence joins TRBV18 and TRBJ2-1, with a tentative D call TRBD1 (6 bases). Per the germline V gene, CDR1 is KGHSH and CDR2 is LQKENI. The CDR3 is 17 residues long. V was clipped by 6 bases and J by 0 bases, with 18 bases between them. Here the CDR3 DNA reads TGTGCCAGCTCGGGCGGTACAGGGTCGGGCTCCTACAATGAGCAGTTCTTC. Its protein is CASSGGTGSGSYNEQFF.

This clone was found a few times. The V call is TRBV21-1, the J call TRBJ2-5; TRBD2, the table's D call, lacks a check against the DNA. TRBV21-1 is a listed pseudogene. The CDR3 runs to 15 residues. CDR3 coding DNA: TGTGCCAGCAGCAAAATCGGCAGCTTCGGAGGGACCCAGTACTTC. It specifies CASSKIGSFGGTQYF.

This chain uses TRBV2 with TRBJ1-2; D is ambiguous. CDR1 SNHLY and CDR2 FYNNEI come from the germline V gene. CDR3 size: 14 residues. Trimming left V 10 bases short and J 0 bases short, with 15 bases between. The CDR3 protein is CATRPGEANYGYTF. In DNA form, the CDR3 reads TGTGCCACCCGACCTGGAGAAGCTAACTATGGCTACACCTTC.

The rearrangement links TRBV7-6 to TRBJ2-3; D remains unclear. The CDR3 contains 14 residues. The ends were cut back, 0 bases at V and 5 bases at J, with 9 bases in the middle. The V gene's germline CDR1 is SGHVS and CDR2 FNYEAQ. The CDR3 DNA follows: TGTGCCAGCAGCTTAGCCGTCGCGGAAGATACGCAGTATTTT. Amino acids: CASSLAVAEDTQYF.

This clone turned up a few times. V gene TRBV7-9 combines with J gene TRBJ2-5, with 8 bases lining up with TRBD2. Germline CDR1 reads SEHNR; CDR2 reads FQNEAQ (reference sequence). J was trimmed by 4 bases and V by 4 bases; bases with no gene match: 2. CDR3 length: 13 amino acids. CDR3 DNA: TGTGCCAGCAGCTCCAGCGGGGGAGAGACCCAGTACTTC. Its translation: CASSSSGGETQYF.

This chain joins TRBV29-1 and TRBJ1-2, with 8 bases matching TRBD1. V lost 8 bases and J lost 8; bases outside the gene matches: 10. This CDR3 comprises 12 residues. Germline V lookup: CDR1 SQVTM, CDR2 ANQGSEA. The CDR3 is CSFDQGAGGYTF. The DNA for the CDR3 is TGCAGCTTCGACCAGGGGGCTGGGGGCTACACCTTC.

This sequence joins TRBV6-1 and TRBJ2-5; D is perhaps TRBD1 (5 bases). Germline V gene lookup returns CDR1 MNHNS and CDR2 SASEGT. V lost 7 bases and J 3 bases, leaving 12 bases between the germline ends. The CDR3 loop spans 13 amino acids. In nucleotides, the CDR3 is TGTGCCAGCAATAAGGACAATAAAGAGACCCAGTACTTC. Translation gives CASNKDNKETQYF.

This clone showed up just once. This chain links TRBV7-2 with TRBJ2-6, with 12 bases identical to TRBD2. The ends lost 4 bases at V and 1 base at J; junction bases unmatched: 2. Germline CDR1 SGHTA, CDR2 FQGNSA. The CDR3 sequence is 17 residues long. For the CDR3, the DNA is TGTGCCAGCAGCTACGGACTAGCGGGGTCTGGGGCCAACGTCCTGACTTTC. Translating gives CASSYGLAGSGANVLTF.

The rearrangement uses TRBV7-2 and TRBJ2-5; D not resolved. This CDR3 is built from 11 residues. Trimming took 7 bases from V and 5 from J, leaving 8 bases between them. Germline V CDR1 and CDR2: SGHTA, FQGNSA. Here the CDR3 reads CASTLRETQYF. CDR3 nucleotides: TGTGCCAGCACCCTCCGGGAGACCCAGTACTTC.

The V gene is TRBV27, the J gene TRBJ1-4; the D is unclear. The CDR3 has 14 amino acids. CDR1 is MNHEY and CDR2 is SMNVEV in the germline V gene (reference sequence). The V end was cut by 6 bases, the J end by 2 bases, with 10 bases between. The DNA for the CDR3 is TGTGCCAGCAGACGGAGGCCTACTAATGAAAAACTGTTTTTT. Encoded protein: CASRRRPTNEKLFF.

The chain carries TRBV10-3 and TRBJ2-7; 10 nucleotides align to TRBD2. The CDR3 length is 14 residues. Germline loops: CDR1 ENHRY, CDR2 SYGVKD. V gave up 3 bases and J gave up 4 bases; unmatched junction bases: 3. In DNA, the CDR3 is TGTGCCATCAGTGAACTAGCGGGACGGTACGAGCAGTACTTC. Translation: CAISELAGRYEQYF.

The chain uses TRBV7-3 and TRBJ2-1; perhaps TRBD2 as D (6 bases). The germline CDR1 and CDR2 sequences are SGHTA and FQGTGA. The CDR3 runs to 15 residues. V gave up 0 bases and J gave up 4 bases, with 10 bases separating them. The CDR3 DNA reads TGTGCCAGCAGCTTAACCGGGACTGGTTACAATGAGCAGTTCTTC. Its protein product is CASSLTGTGYNEQFF. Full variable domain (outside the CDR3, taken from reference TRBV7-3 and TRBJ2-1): GAGVSQTPSNKVTEKGKYVELRCDPISGHTALYWYRQSLGQGPEFLIYFQGTGAADDSGLPNDRFFAVRPEGSVSTLKIQRTERGDSAVYLCASSLTGTGYNEQFFGPGTRLTVL.

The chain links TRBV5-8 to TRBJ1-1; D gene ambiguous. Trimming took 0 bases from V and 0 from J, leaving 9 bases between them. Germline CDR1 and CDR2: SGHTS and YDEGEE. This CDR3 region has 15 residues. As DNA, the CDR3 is TGTGCCAGCAGCTTGGGACTAGTGGTGAACACTGAAGCTTTCTTT. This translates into CASSLGLVVNTEAFF.

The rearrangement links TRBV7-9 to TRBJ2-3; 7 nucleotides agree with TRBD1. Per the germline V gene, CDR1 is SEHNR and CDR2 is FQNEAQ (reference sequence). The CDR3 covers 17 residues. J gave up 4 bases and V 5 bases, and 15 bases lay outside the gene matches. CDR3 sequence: CASSIEGAGAGPDTQYF. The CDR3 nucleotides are TGTGCCAGCAGCATAGAGGGGGCCGGGGCAGGGCCAGATACGCAGTATTTT. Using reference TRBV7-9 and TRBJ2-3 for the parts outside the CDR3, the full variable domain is DTGVSQNPRHKITKRGQNVTFRCDPISEHNRLYWYRQTLGQGPEFLTYFQNEAQLEKSRLLSDRFSAERPKGSFSTLEIQRTEQGDSAMYLCASSIEGAGAGPDTQYFGPGTRLTVL.

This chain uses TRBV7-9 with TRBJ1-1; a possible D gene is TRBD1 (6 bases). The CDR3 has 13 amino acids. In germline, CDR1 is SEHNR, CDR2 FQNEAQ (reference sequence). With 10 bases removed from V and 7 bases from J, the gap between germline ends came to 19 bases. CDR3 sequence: CATRGGRGGEAFF. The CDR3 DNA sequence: TGTGCCACGCGCGGGGGCAGGGGAGGTGAAGCTTTCTTT.

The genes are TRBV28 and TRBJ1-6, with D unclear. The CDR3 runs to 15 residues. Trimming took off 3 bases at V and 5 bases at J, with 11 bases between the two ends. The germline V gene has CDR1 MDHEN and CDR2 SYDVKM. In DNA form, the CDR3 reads TGTGCCAGCAGTTTCGGCGACACTCATAATTCACCCCTCCACTTT. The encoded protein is CASSFGDTHNSPLHF.

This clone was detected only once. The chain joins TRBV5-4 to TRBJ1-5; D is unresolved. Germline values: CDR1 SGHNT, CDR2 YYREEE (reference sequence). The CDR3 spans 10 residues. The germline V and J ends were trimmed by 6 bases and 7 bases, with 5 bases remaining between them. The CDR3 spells CASTVQPQHF. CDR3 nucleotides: TGTGCCAGCACCGTACAGCCCCAGCATTTT.

The CDR3 region is CASSLNERETFF. CDR3 nucleotide sequence: TGTGCCAGCAGCTTAAACGAGCGAGAGACTTTCTTT. V is TRBV7-9 and J is TRBJ1-1; D remains ambiguous. The V end was cut by 2 bases, the J end by 12 bases, with 13 bases between. CDR1 and CDR2 from the germline V gene are SEHNR and FQNEAQ (reference sequence). This CDR3 is built from 12 residues.

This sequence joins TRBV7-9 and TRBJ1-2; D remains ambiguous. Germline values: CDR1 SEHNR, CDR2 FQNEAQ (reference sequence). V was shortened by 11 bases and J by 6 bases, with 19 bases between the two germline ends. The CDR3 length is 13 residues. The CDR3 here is CAVPQEELNGYTF. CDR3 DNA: TGTGCCGTACCTCAGGAAGAGTTGAATGGCTACACCTTC.